This T cell receptor (beta chain) was retrieved from a study of blood T cell repertoires in COVID-19. Whole-study context: Material from acute and convalescent COVID-19 was sourced from the United States, Italy and Spain. In each case, the material was cDNA or gDNA derived from T cells, B-cell-depleted T cells, or PBMCs.

In the authors' methods: Estimated nucleated cell counts came from reference gene primer amplification. TCRdb's copy holds only in-frame clones and misses some; the assay was immunoSEQ multiplex PCR. V and J calls and clone size are those listed in that table; D and trimming were worked out from the DNA. The sample consists of roughly 170,000 clones, just under 90% of them appearing once. Deletions cut 2 bases from V and 0 bases from J, with 10 bases between. The CDR3 extends over 16 amino acids. Germline assignment: CDR1 KGHSH and CDR2 LQKENI. This clone came up once. The source is a young woman who had recovered from COVID-19. This chain links TRBV18 with TRBJ2-2; no clear D gene. The specimen was peripheral blood. CDR3 loop: CASSPSRSPNTGELFF. The CDR3 DNA reads TGTGCCAGCTCACCATCGAGGAGTCCGAACACCGGGGAGCTGTTTTTT.